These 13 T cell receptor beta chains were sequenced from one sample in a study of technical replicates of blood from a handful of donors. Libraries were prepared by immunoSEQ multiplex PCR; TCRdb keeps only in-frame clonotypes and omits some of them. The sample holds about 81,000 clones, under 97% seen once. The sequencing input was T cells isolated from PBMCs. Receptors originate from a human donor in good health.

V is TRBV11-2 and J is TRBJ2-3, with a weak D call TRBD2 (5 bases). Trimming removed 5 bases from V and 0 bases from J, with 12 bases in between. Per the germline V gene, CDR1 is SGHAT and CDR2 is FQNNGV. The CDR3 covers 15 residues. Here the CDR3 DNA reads TGTGCCAGCAGCCAGCGGTGGGAGAGCACAGATACGCAGTATTTT. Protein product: CASSQRWESTDTQYF.

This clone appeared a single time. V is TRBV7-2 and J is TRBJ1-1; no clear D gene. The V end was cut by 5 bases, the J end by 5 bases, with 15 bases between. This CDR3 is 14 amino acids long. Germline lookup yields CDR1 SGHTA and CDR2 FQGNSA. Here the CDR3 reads CASSPTRDRTEAFF. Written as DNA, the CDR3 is TGTGCCAGCAGCCCTACACGGGATAGGACTGAAGCTTTCTTT.

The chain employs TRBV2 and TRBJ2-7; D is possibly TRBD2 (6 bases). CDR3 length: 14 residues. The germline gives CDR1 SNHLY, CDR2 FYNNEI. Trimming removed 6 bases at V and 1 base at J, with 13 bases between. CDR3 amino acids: CASRRGLSSYEQYF. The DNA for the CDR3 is TGTGCCAGCAGACGGGGGTTATCTTCCTACGAGCAGTACTTC.

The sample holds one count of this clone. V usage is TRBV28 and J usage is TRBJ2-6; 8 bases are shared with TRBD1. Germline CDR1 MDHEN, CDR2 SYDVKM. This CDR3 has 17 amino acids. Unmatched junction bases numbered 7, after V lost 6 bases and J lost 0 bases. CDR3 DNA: TGTGCCAGCAGCCAACAGGGGGAAGGCTCTGGGGCCAACGTCCTGACTTTC. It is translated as CASSQQGEGSGANVLTF.

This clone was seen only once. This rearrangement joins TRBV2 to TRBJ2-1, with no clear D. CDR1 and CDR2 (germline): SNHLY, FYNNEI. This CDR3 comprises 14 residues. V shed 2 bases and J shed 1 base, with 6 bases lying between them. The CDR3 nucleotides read TGTGCCAGCAGTGAACAGGTATCCTACAATGAGCAGTTCTTC. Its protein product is CASSEQVSYNEQFF.

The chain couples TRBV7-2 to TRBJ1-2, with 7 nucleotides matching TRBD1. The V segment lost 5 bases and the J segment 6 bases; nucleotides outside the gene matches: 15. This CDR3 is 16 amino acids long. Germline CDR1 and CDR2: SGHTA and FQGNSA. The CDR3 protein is CASSPLASDREDGYTF. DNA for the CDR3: TGTGCCAGCAGCCCCCTAGCTAGCGACAGGGAAGATGGCTACACCTTC.

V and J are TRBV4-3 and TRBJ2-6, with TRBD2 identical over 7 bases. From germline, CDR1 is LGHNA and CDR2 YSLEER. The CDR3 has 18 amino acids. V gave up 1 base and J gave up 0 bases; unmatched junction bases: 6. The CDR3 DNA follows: TGCGCCAGCAGCCAAGTTCGGGGGAGGGTCTCTGGGGCCAACGTCCTGACTTTC. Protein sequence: CASSQVRGRVSGANVLTF.

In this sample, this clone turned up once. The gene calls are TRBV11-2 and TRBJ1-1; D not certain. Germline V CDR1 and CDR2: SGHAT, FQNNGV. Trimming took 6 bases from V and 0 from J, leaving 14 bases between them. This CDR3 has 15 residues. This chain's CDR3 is CASRKPGTLNTEAFF. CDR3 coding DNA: TGTGCCAGCAGGAAACCGGGTACCCTGAACACTGAAGCTTTCTTT.

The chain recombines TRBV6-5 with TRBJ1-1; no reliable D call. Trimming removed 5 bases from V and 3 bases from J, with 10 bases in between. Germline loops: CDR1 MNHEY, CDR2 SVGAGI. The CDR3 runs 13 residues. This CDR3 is CASSRIGDTEAFF. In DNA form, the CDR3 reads TGTGCCAGCAGTAGGATCGGGGACACTGAAGCTTTCTTT.

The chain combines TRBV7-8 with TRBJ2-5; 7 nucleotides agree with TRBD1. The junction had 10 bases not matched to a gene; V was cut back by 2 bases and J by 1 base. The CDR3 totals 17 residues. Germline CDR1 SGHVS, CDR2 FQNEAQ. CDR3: CASSLPDTGDIQETQYF. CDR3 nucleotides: TGTGCCAGCAGCTTACCTGATACAGGGGATATCCAAGAGACCCAGTACTTC.

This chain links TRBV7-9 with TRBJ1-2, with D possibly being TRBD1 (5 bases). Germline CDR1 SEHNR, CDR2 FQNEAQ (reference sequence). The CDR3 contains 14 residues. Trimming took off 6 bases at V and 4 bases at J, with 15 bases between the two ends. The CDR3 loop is CASSPQTALYGYTF. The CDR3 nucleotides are TGTGCCAGCAGTCCGCAGACAGCCCTCTATGGCTACACCTTC.

The CDR3 sequence is CASSVGYRLARETQYF. CDR3 DNA sequence: TGTGCCAGCAGCGTAGGGTACCGCTTGGCGAGGGAGACCCAGTACTTC. The genes are TRBV9 and TRBJ2-5, with D unresolved. The CDR3 has 16 residues. Germline V gives CDR1 SGDLS, CDR2 YYNGEE. With 0 bases removed from V and 5 bases from J, the gap between germline ends came to 17 bases.

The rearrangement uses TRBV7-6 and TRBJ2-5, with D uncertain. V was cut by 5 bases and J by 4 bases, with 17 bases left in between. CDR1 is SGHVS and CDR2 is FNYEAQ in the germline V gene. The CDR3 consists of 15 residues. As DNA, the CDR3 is TGTGCCAGCAGCCCAGAGGTGGCAGACCCAGAGACCCAGTACTTC. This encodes CASSPEVADPETQYF.